The T cell receptor beta chain under discussion was sequenced for a study of molecular identifiers for immune sequencing clone quantification. Across the study: Replicate runs used RNA from roughly 20,000 or 100,000 naive CD8 cells, which was split five ways into aliquots, and four of those aliquots were then sequenced.

This clonotype has just a few counts. Its target is unknown. CDR1 is KGHSH and CDR2 is LQKENI in the germline V gene. The V end was cut by 0 bases, the J end by 0 bases, with 9 bases between. This CDR3 is built from 16 residues. General observations from the study: Even with 800,000 to 1,000,000 naive cells present, spiked Jurkat TCR RNA from one cell was reportedly detectable.

MiXCR, run by TCRdb on the PCR reads, gives a single entry per CDR3 protein. The repertoire includes hundreds of thousands of distinct CDR3 sequences, 25% of them detected once, and 0.6% to 0.9% sits in the top ten. Sequenced input: naive CD8+ T cells from blood, with Jurkat cell RNA spiked in. The subset is: FACS-sorted CD8+CD4-CCR7+CD45RA+ naive T cells. The chain joins TRBV18 to TRBJ2-4; no clear D gene. This TCR came from a human donor in good health. Some libraries in this study had Jurkat cell RNA spiked in. DNA of the CDR3: TGTGCCAGCTCACCACCAGGCCCTTTAGCCAAAAACATTCAGTACTTC. Its translation: CASSPPGPLAKNIQYF.